The 8 T cell receptor beta chains in this list originate from one sample, sequenced in a study of cytomegalovirus exposure and HLA in healthy donors. 13 Jbeta primers and 60 Vbeta primers were used for the PCR. Only in-frame clones appear in the TCRdb table, and some are missing; sequencing was by immunoSEQ multiplex PCR. The data hold 85,000 to 130,000 clones, with approximately 79% observed a single time. The sample comprised PBMCs. These receptors originate from a man aged 55 to 70 in good health and CMV-seronegative.

This clone was recorded a few times. The CDR3 region has the DNA TGTGCCAGCCGTGGGGGACAGGATAATTCACCCCTCCACTTT. Protein product: CASRGGQDNSPLHF. The chain recombines TRBV6-5 with TRBJ1-6; 8 nucleotides line up with TRBD1. The V and J ends lost 8 bases and 5 bases, in that order; junction bases with no gene match: 5. The CDR3 has 14 residues. Germline values: CDR1 MNHEY, CDR2 SVGAGI.

The CDR3 bases are TGTGCAAGTCGCAGATACGGGACAGCCGATAGCACAGATACGCAGTATTTT. Protein sequence: CASRRYGTADSTDTQYF. V gene TRBV12-2 combines with J gene TRBJ2-3; TRBD1 is taken as the D call from the table, unchecked against the DNA. TRBV12-2 is designated a pseudogene. This CDR3 spans 17 amino acids.

J is TRBJ2-1 and V is TRBV19, with unresolved D. V dropped 5 bases and J dropped 10 bases, with 12 bases sitting between them. Germline V CDR1 and CDR2: LNHDA, SQIVND (reference sequence). The CDR3 spans 12 residues. CDR3 in amino acids: CASSPQIREQFF. The CDR3 DNA follows: TGTGCCAGTAGTCCCCAGATCAGAGAGCAGTTCTTC.

This clone was counted between two and nine times. This chain uses TRBV6-5 with TRBJ2-5; TRBD1 aligns across 9 bases. The J segment lost 5 bases and the V segment lost 6 bases, leaving 10 bases of the junction unmatched. The germline gives CDR1 MNHEY, CDR2 SVGAGI. The CDR3 loop spans 15 amino acids. CDR3 sequence (DNA): TGTGCCAGCAGAACCCGCGGACAGGGGCGGGAGACCCAGTACTTC. It yields the protein CASRTRGQGRETQYF.

The V and J genes are TRBV28 and TRBJ1-2; TRBD1 aligns across 10 bases. The J segment lost 5 bases and the V segment lost 4 bases, leaving 10 bases of the junction unmatched. This CDR3 comprises 16 residues. From germline, CDR1 is MDHEN and CDR2 SYDVKM. This CDR3 reads CASSWGQGPPIYGYTF. CDR3 bases: TGTGCCAGCAGTTGGGGACAGGGGCCGCCTATTTATGGCTACACCTTC.

This rearrangement joins TRBV4-1 to TRBJ1-5; D gene ambiguous. The germline gives CDR1 MGHRA, CDR2 YSYEKL. The CDR3 is made up of 16 amino acids. Trimming pared 0 bases from V and 11 bases from J, leaving 20 bases between. The CDR3: CASSQELGRLAGAQHF. CDR3 coding DNA: TGCGCCAGCAGCCAAGAACTGGGGAGGTTGGCCGGGGCCCAGCATTTT.

This chain connects TRBV5-1 to TRBJ1-1; TRBD1 matches at 9 bases. Germline assignment: CDR1 SGHRS and CDR2 YFSETQ. V trimming: 9 bases; J trimming: 4 bases; junction bases outside the gene matches: 7. The CDR3 has 13 residues. CDR3 DNA sequence: TGCGCCACCTCGGGGACAGGGAGCACTGAAGCTTTCTTT. Translating it yields CATSGTGSTEAFF.

J is TRBJ1-4 and V is TRBV5-4; 10 bases are a match to TRBD1. Germline assignment: CDR1 SGHNT and CDR2 YYREEE (reference sequence). J was trimmed by 5 bases and V by 6 bases; bases with no gene match: 7. CDR3 length equals 15 residues. DNA for the CDR3: TGTGCCAGCACCCGAAGGACAGGGGGAAATGAAAAACTGTTTTTT. Protein sequence: CASTRRTGGNEKLFF. Together with reference TRBV5-4 and TRBJ1-4, the CDR3 gives the full variable domain: ETGVTQSPTHLIKTRGQQVTLRCSSQSGHNTVSWYQQALGQGPQFIFQYYREEENGRGNFPPRFSGLQFPNYSSELNVNALELDDSALYLCASTRRTGGNEKLFFGSGTQLSVL.